Listed below are T cell receptor beta chains from one sample, sequenced in a study of molecular identifiers for immune sequencing clone quantification. TCRdb called the PCR reads again in MiXCR, with one record for every CDR3 protein. Of some 320,000 distinct CDR3 sequences listed, about 22% are singletons. The material sequenced was naive CD8+ T cells from blood, with Jurkat cell RNA spiked in. Receptors originate from a human donor in good health. Some libraries in this study had Jurkat cell RNA spiked in. CDR3s include the opening cysteine and the closing phenylalanine or tryptophan.

19	TRBV11-2	TRBJ2-4	CASSFHRGYLELAKNIQYF
13	TRBV7-9	TRBJ1-1	CARRFPLTPEAFF
17	TRBV4-1	TRBJ1-1	CASSQDPGVLMRGEAFF
15	TRBV3-1	TRBJ2-5	CASSRTLERQETQYF
13	TRBV20-1	TRBJ2-7	CSARDQRSYEQYF
14	TRBV29-1	TRBJ2-7	CSVNPGQSSYEQYF
15	TRBV6-1	TRBJ2-7	CASSEARLASYEQYF
15	TRBV7-9	TRBJ1-1	CASSPRTGASWDSFF
12	TRBV6-2/TRBV6-3	TRBJ1-5	CASSYSTGPPHF
14	TRBV2	TRBJ1-1	CASSESVGDTEAFF
15	TRBV7-9	TRBJ1-5	CASSRTTGIVQPQHF
13	TRBV7-8	TRBJ1-4	CASSPQVAPLLFF
16	TRBV2	TRBJ1-1	CASSELGQAMNTEAFF
12	TRBV6-1	TRBJ1-1	CASSDRRTEAFF
17	TRBV4-3	TRBJ2-1	CASSQDLAGGSYNEQFF
20	TRBV20-1	TRBJ2-3	CSARDFLRDRGGSHPDTQYF
13	TRBV20-1	TRBJ2-1	CSARDLTTNEQFF
13	TRBV15	TRBJ2-3	CATSEAGTDTQYF
16	TRBV19	TRBJ2-1	CASSPPPVSSYNEQFF
15	TRBV2	TRBJ2-7	CASSESLDRPYEQYF
12	TRBV28	TRBJ2-7	CASSNYRGEQYF
14	TRBV19	TRBJ1-5	CASSIGGAGQPQHF
16	TRBV5-6	TRBJ2-5	CASSPGQPSFQKPQYF
16	TRBV24-1	TRBJ1-2	CATSDPRTGIDYGYTF
14	TRBV9	TRBJ1-2	CASSSQGLLHGYTF
11	TRBV6-1	TRBJ2-7	CASSEVSEQYF
15	TRBV6-1	TRBJ1-1	CASSENNGMNTEAFF
14	TRBV5-4	TRBJ2-7	CASSLEPGPAEQYF
12	TRBV5-6	TRBJ2-7	CASSSDWYEQYF